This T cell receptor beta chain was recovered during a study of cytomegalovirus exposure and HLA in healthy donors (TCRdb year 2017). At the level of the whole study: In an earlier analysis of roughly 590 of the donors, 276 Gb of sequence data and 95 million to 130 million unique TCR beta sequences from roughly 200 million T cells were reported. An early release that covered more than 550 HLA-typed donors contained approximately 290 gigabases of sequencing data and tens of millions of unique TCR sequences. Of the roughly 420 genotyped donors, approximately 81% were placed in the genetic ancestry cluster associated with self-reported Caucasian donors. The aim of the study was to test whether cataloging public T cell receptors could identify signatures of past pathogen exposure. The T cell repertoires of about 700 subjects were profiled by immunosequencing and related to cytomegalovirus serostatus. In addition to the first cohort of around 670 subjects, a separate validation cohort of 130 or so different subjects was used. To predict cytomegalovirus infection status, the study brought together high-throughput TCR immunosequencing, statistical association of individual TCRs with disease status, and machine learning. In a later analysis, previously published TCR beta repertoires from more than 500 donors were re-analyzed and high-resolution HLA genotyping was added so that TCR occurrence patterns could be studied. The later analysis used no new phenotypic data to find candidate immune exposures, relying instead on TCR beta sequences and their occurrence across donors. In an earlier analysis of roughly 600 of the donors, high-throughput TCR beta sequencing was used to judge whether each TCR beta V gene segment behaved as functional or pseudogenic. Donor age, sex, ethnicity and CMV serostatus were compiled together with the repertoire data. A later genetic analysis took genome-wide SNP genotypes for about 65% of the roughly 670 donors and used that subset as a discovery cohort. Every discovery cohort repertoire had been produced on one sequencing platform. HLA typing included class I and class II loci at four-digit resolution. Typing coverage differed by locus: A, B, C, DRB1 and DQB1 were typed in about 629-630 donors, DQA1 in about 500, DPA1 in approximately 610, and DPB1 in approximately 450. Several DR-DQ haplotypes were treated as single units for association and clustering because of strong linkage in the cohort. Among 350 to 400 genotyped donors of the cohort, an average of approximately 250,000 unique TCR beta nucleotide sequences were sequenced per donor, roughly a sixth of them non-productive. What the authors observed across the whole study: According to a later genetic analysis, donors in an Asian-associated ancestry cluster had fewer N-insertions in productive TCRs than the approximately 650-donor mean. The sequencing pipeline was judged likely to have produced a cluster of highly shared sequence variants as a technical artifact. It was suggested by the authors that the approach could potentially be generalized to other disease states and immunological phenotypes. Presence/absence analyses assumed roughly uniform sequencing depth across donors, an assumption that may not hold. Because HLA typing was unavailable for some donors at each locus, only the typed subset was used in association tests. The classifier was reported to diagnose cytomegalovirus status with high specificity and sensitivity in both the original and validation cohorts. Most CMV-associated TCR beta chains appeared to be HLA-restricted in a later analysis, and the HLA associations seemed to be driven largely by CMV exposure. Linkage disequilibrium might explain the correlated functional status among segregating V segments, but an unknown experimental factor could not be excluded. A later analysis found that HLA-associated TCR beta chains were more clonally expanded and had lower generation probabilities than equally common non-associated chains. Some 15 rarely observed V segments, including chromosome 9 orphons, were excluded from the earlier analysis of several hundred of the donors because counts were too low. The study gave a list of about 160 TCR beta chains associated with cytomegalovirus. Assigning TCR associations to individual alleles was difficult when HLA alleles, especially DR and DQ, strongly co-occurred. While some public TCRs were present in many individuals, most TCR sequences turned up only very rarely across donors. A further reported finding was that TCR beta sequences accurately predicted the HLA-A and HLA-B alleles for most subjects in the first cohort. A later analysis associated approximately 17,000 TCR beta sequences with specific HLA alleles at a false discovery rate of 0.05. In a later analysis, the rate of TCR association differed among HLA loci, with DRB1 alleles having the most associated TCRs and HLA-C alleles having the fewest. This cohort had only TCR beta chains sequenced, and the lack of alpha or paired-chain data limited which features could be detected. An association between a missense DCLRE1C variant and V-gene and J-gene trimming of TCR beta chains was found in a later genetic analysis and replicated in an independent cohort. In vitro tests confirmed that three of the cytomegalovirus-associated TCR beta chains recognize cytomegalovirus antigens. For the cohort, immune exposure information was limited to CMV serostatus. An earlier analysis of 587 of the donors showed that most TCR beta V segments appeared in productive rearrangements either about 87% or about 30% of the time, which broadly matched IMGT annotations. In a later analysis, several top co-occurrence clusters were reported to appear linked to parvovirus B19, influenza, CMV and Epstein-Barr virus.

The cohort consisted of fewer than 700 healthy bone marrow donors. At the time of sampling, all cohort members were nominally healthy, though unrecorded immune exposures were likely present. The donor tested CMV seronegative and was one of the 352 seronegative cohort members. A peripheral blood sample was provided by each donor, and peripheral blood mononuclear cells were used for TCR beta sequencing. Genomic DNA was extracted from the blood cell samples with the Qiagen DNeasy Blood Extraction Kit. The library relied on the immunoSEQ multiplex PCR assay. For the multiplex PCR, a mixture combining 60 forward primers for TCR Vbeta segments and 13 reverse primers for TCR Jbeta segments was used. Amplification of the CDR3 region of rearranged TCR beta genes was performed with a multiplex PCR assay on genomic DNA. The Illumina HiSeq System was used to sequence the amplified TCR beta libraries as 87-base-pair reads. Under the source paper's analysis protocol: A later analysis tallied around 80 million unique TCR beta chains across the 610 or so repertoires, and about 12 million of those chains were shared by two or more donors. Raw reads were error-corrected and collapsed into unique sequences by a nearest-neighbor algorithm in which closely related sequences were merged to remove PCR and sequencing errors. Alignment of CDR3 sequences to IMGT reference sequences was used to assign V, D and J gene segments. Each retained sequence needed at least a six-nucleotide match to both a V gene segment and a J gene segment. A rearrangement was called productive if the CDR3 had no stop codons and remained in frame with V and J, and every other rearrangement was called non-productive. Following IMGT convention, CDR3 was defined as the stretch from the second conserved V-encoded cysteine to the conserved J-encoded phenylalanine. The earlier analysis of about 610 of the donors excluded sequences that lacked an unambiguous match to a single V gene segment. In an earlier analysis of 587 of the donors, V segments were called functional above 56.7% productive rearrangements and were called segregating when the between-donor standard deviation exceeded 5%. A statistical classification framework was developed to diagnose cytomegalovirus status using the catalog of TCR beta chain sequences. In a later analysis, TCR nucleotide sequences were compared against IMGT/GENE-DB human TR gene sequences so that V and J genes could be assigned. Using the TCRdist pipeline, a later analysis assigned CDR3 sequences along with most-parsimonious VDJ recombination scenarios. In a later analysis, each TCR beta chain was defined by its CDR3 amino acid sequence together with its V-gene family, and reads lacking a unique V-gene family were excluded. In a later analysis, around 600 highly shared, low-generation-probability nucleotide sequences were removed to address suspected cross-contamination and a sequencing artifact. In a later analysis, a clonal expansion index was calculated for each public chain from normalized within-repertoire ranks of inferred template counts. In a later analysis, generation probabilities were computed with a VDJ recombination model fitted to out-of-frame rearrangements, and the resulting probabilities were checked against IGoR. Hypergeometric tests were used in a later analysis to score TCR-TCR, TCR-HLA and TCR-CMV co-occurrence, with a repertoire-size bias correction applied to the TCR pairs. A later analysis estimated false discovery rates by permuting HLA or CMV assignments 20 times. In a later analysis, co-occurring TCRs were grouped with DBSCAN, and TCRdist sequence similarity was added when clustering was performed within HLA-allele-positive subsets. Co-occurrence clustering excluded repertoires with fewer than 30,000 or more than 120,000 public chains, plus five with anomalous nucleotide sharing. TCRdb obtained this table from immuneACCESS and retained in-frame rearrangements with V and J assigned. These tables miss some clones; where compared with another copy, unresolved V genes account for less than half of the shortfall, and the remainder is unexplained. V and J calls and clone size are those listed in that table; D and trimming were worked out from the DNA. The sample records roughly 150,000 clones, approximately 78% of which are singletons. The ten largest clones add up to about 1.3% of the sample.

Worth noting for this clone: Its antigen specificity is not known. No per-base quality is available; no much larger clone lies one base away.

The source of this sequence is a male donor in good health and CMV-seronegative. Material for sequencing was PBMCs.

The nucleotide sequence reads TGTGCCAGCAACCTGGACAGGGAATCTCCAAAACTGTTTTTT. Its translation reads: CASNLDRESPKLFF. The rearrangement combines TRBV7-9 with TRBJ1-4; 8 central bases correspond to TRBD1. Taken from the germline V gene (reference sequence), the CDR1 and CDR2 loops are SEHNR and FQNEAQ. At the junction V is shortened by 7 bases and J by 10 bases; bases outside the gene matches: 11. The cysteine opens and the phenylalanine closes a CDR3 of 14 amino acids. Only the CDR3 region is kept as DNA, spanning 42 bases read in frame from base 1.